This entry lists 25 T cell receptor beta chains sequenced from one sample in a study of identical twins. MiXCR, applied by TCRdb to the 5' RACE reads, yields one record per CDR3 protein. Among hundreds of thousands of distinct CDR3 sequences, around 6.1% were seen once, and the ten largest hold 1.5% to 2%. Sequenced: naive T cells sorted from blood. Receptors were obtained from a man between 18 and 29 years old in good health.

Only a few counts were recorded for this clonotype. The chain carries TRBV30 and TRBJ2-5; D is possibly TRBD2 (6 bases). Germline CDR1 is GTSNPN and CDR2 is SVGIG (reference sequence). Trimming shortened V by 4 bases and J by 3 bases, and 24 bases separated the two germline ends. There are 17 residues in the CDR3. Written as DNA, the CDR3 is TGTGCCTGGAAAAGAAGGTTTGGCAGGGAGCGGGAAGAGACCCAGTACTTC. Residues: CAWKRRFGREREETQYF. Variable domain in full (rest from reference TRBV30 and TRBJ2-5): SQTIHQWPATLVQPVGSPLSLECTVEGTSNPNLYWYRQAAGRGLQLLFYSVGIGQISSEVPQNLSASRPQDRQFILSSKKLLLSDSGFYLCAWKRRFGREREETQYFGPGTRLLVL.

This clonotype appeared a few times. The chain is built from TRBV5-1 and TRBJ1-2; 7 bases line up with TRBD1. CDR1 is SGHRS, CDR2 YFSETQ, per germline. The V gene end was trimmed by 4 bases and the J gene end by 4 bases; junction bases not matched to a gene: 10. The CDR3 is 15 amino acids. CDR3 loop: CASSLGTAKSYGYTF. CDR3 nucleotides: TGCGCCAGCAGCCTCGGGACAGCCAAGAGCTATGGCTACACCTTC.

In this sample, this clonotype turned up many times. This chain uses TRBV7-2 with TRBJ2-1; TRBD1 agrees at 9 bases. CDR3 length: 15 residues. Germline loops: CDR1 SGHTA, CDR2 FQGNSA. Trimming took 1 base from V and 8 from J; bases not matched to a gene: 6. CDR3 DNA sequence: TGTGCCAGCAGCTTAGTGGGACAGGGCGGCCATGAGCAGTTCTTC. It specifies CASSLVGQGGHEQFF.

This clonotype was picked up a small number of times. The V gene is TRBV4-1, the J gene TRBJ2-2; D not certain. The CDR3 length is 13 residues. The germline V gene has CDR1 MGHRA and CDR2 YSYEKL. V was shortened by 1 base and J by 6 bases, with 6 bases between the two germline ends. The CDR3 loop reads CASSQVSPGELFF. CDR3 bases: TGCGCCAGCAGCCAAGTCTCGCCCGGGGAGCTGTTTTTT.

This clonotype was counted between two and nine times. V usage is TRBV19 and J usage is TRBJ2-7, with 8 positions matching TRBD2. V lost 5 bases to trimming and J lost 2 bases; unmatched junction nucleotides: 11. CDR1 and CDR2 (germline): LNHDA, SQIVND (reference sequence). CDR3 length: 16 residues. CDR3 amino acids: CASSPALGTRTYEQYV. The CDR3 DNA reads TGTGCCAGTAGTCCAGCCCTGGGGACTAGAACCTACGAGCAGTACGTC.

This clonotype was counted at least ten times. V is TRBV24-1 and J is TRBJ2-1; D gene ambiguous. The germline V gene has CDR1 KGHDR and CDR2 SFDVKD. V lost 5 bases and J 7 bases, leaving 14 bases between the germline ends. This CDR3 is built from 14 residues. The CDR3 sequence: CATSGTGRTNEQFF. The CDR3 region has the DNA TGTGCCACCAGTGGGACGGGTCGTACAAATGAGCAGTTCTTC.

The chain employs TRBV19 and TRBJ1-1; D uncertain. The CDR3 covers 13 residues. Germline loops: CDR1 LNHDA, CDR2 SQIVND (reference sequence). V dropped 1 base and J dropped 6 bases, with 9 bases sitting between them. CDR3 sequence: CASSIGAGAEAFF. DNA for the CDR3: TGTGCCAGTAGTATAGGTGCCGGCGCTGAAGCTTTCTTT.

This clonotype was counted ten times or more. The V and J genes are TRBV15 and TRBJ2-7; D uncertain. V dropped 1 base and J dropped 3 bases, with 10 bases sitting between them. Per the germline V gene, CDR1 is LNHNV and CDR2 is YYDKDF (reference sequence). This CDR3 spans 14 amino acids. CDR3 in amino acids: CATSRVVGRYEQYF. CDR3 coding DNA: TGTGCCACCAGCAGAGTTGTGGGCCGCTACGAGCAGTACTTC.

There are many counts of this clonotype. The V and J genes are TRBV5-1 and TRBJ2-1, with 8 bases matching TRBD2. The CDR3 sequence is 14 residues long. V dropped 3 bases and J dropped 4; count of bases not matched to a gene: 3. Germline lookup yields CDR1 SGHRS and CDR2 YFSETQ. The CDR3 DNA sequence: TGCGCCAGCAGCTACGGGACTAGTTACAATGAGCAGTTCTTC. Residues: CASSYGTSYNEQFF.

This clonotype has just a few counts. The chain combines TRBV25-1 with TRBJ2-2, with TRBD2 matching 10 bases. V gave up 3 bases and J gave up 4 bases; unmatched junction bases: 2. CDR3 length: 15 amino acids. The germline V gene encodes CDR1 MGHDK and CDR2 SYGVNS. The CDR3 protein is CASSDGTSVTGELFF. The CDR3 coding sequence is TGTGCCAGCAGTGACGGGACTAGCGTCACCGGGGAGCTGTTTTTT.

This clonotype was detected many times. The chain is built from TRBV12-3 or TRBV12-4 and TRBJ2-5; 7 nucleotides match TRBD2. This CDR3 spans 17 amino acids. With V trimmed by 5 bases and J by 5 bases, 17 bases remained unmatched. CDR3 bases: TGTGCCAGCAGTCTGCGCAACGGTCGATTCGGGAGGGAGACCCAGTACTTC. It is translated as CASSLRNGRFGRETQYF.

This chain uses TRBV12-3 or TRBV12-4 with TRBJ2-1, with TRBD2 matching over 9 bases. V was pared by 6 bases and J by 5 bases, with 17 bases of the junction left unmatched. CDR3 size: 18 residues. CDR3 nucleotide sequence: TGTGCCAGCAGAATCTTTAGCGGGAGTCCCGAGATTGACAATGAGCAGTTCTTC. This sequence encodes CASRIFSGSPEIDNEQFF.

In its sample, this clonotype was seen many times. This chain links TRBV11-2 with TRBJ2-2; 7 bases agree with TRBD1. The germline V gene has CDR1 SGHAT and CDR2 FQNNGV. After removal of 4 bases from V and 0 bases from J, the junction contained 14 bases not matched to a gene. The CDR3 loop spans 19 amino acids. The CDR3 nucleotides are TGTGCCAGCAGCTCAACAGGGGCAGTCGGGCTAGCGAACACCGGGGAGCTGTTTTTT. As protein: CASSSTGAVGLANTGELFF. The full variable domain, rest sourced from reference TRBV11-2 and TRBJ2-2, is EAGVAQSPRYKIIEKRQSVAFWCNPISGHATLYWYQQILGQGPKLLIQFQNNGVVDDSQLPKDRFSAERLKGVDSTLKIQPAKLEDSAVYLCASSSTGAVGLANTGELFFGEGSRLTVL.

This clonotype was seen a few times. The V gene is TRBV3-1, the J gene TRBJ1-6, with TRBD1 matching over 11 bases. The V and J ends lost 4 bases and 10 bases, in that order; junction bases with no gene match: 6. The CDR3 has 15 amino acids. Germline values: CDR1 LGHDT, CDR2 YNNKEL (reference sequence). For the CDR3, the DNA is TGTGCCAGCAGCCCAACGGGACAGGGGGGGTCACCCCTCCACTTT. The encoded protein is CASSPTGQGGSPLHF. Complete variable domain (other parts from reference TRBV3-1 and TRBJ1-6): DTAVSQTPKYLVTQMGNDKSIKCEQNLGHDTMYWYKQDSKKFLKIMFSYNNKELIINETVPNRFSPKSPDKAHLNLHINSLELGDSAVYFCASSPTGQGGSPLHFGNGTRLTVT.

In this sample, this clonotype turned up many times. The rearrangement joins TRBV5-1 to TRBJ2-3; 7 bases are shared with TRBD1. The CDR3 has 17 residues. V shed 3 bases and J 1 base; nucleotides not matched to a gene: 11. CDR1 is SGHRS and CDR2 is YFSETQ in the germline V gene. This CDR3 reads CASSSNPHGTGTDTQYF. The CDR3 DNA reads as TGCGCCAGCAGCTCAAACCCACATGGGACAGGCACAGATACGCAGTATTTT.

This clonotype was recorded many times. The chain uses TRBV7-2 and TRBJ2-7; possible D gene TRBD1, 6 bases. Germline CDR1 is SGHTA and CDR2 is FQGNSA. V shed 1 base and J shed 1 base, with 11 bases lying between them. The CDR3 extends over 15 amino acids. This chain's CDR3 is CASSLERRGSYEQYF. The CDR3 nucleotides read TGTGCCAGCAGCTTAGAGCGCAGGGGATCCTACGAGCAGTACTTC.

In this sample, this clonotype turned up many times. V usage is TRBV10-3 and J usage is TRBJ2-2, with 7 nucleotides matching TRBD2. Looked up from germline, CDR1 is ENHRY and CDR2 is SYGVKD. The CDR3 contains 15 residues. The ends lost 3 bases at V and 0 bases at J; junction bases unmatched: 1. The CDR3: CAISETSANTGELFF. In DNA form, the CDR3 reads TGTGCCATCAGTGAAACTAGCGCGAACACCGGGGAGCTGTTTTTT.

This clonotype was recorded many times. The chain carries TRBV15 and TRBJ2-2; no reliable D call. V was shortened by 1 base and J by 6 bases, with 3 bases between the two germline ends. The CDR3 consists of 12 residues. CDR1 and CDR2 (germline): LNHNV, YYDKDF (reference sequence). The CDR3 loop is CATSRAPGELFF. CDR3 bases: TGTGCCACCAGCAGAGCCCCCGGGGAGCTGTTTTTT.

This clonotype was observed many times. The chain uses TRBV29-1 and TRBJ1-5, with D perhaps matching TRBD1 (5 bases). The CDR3 runs to 14 residues. Germline values: CDR1 SQVTM, CDR2 ANQGSEA. Deletions cut 4 bases from V and 2 bases from J, with 12 bases between. CDR3 sequence: CSVAAGSGNQPQHF. The CDR3 nucleotides are TGCAGCGTTGCCGCAGGGTCAGGCAATCAGCCCCAGCATTTT.

This clonotype showed up just a few times. This sequence joins TRBV3-1 and TRBJ1-5; 7 bases map to TRBD1. The CDR3 totals 15 residues. The germline gives CDR1 LGHDT, CDR2 YNNKEL (reference sequence). J was trimmed by 4 bases and V by 2 bases; bases with no gene match: 5. The CDR3 DNA follows: TGTGCCAGCAGCCAAAGCCCGACAGGGAATCAGCCCCAGCATTTT. Its protein is CASSQSPTGNQPQHF.

This chain connects TRBV19 to TRBJ1-5; 8 bases agree with TRBD1. V was clipped by 7 bases and J by 5 bases; unmatched bases: 10. The CDR3 has 15 residues. CDR1 and CDR2 (germline): LNHDA, SQIVND (reference sequence). The CDR3 sequence is CASNQDREKDQPQHF. The CDR3 DNA reads TGTGCCAGTAACCAGGACAGGGAGAAGGATCAGCCCCAGCATTTT.

This clonotype was seen many times. V gene TRBV5-1 combines with J gene TRBJ1-3; TRBD1 aligns across 8 bases. The germline gives CDR1 SGHRS, CDR2 YFSETQ. V was pared by 4 bases and J by 2 bases, with 11 bases of the junction left unmatched. The CDR3 has 17 residues. The CDR3 loop is CASSALDRGLTGNTIYF. The DNA for the CDR3 is TGCGCCAGCAGCGCCCTCGACAGGGGACTCACTGGAAACACCATATATTTT.

This clonotype has just a few counts. A much larger clone lies one base from this, so it may be a read error. The chain links TRBV6-1 to TRBJ1-5; the match to TRBD1 covers 9 bases. CDR1 and CDR2 (germline): MNHNS, SASEGT. The CDR3 extends over 12 amino acids. J gave up 8 bases and V 6 bases, and 2 bases lay outside the gene matches. CDR3 sequence reads: CASRTGGKPQHF. The CDR3, as DNA: TGTGCCAGCAGGACAGGGGGAAAGCCCCAGCATTTT.

This clonotype was seen many times. This chain uses TRBV5-1 with TRBJ2-1; D is perhaps TRBD1 (6 bases). CDR3 length equals 14 residues. Germline loops: CDR1 SGHRS, CDR2 YFSETQ. The ends were cut back, 4 bases at V and 8 bases at J, with 16 bases in the middle. The CDR3 reads CASSPVGGSDEQFF. The CDR3 coding sequence is TGCGCCAGCAGCCCGGTAGGGGGTTCAGATGAGCAGTTCTTC. The full variable domain, rest sourced from reference TRBV5-1 and TRBJ2-1, is KAGVTQTPRYLIKTRGQQVTLSCSPISGHRSVSWYQQTPGQGLQFLFEYFSETQRNKGNFPGRFSGRQFSNSRSEMNVSTLELGDSALYLCASSPVGGSDEQFFGPGTRLTVL.

There are many counts of this clonotype. V is TRBV15 and J is TRBJ2-3, with 7 bases identical to TRBD1. The CDR3 runs 19 residues. V shed 0 bases and J 6 bases; nucleotides not matched to a gene: 18. In germline, CDR1 is LNHNV, CDR2 YYDKDF (reference sequence). The CDR3 bases are TGTGCCACCAGCAGAGATCAAAGAGGGGGCGAACGCACTGTGGATACGCAGTATTTT. Protein sequence: CATSRDQRGGERTVDTQYF.